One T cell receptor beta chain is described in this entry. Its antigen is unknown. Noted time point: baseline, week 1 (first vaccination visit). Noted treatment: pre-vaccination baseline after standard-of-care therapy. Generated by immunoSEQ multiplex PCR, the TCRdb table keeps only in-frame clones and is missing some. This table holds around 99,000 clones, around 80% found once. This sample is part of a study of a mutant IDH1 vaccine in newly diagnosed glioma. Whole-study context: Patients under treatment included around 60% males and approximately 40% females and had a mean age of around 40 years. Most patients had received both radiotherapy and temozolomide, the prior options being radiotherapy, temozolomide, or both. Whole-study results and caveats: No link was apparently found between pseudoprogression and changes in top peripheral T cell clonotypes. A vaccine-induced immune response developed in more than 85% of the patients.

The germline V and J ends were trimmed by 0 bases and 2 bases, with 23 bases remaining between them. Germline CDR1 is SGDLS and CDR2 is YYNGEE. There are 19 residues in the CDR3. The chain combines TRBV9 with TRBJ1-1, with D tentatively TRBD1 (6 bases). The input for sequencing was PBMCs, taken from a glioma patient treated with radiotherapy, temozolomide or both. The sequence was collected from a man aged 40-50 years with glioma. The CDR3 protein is CASSVVLTGRYRGNTEAFF. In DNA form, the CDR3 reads TGTGCCAGCAGCGTAGTTCTAACAGGGAGGTATCGAGGAAACACTGAAGCTTTCTTT.